This section outlines one T cell receptor beta chain sequence together with its context. The antigen is undetermined. The CDR3 contains 16 residues. V was cut by 4 bases and J by 0 bases, with 15 bases left in between. Germline assignment: CDR1 MNHNS and CDR2 SASEGT. The sample originates from a study of cytomegalovirus exposure and HLA in healthy donors. Findings of the study overall: Prediction of most subjects' HLA-A and HLA-B alleles by TCR beta sequences was reportedly accurate.

Primers included in the PCR were 60 Vbeta and 13 Jbeta primers. This table comes from immunoSEQ multiplex PCR, and its TCRdb copy is limited to in-frame clones, with some not included. The table shows just over 200,000 clones, with roughly four fifths occurring only once. The receptor comes from a woman between 35 and 50 years old in good health and CMV-seronegative. This chain links TRBV6-1 with TRBJ1-1; weak D call: TRBD1 (6 bases). Specimen: PBMCs. The CDR3 DNA is TGTGCCAGCAGTGGACAACAGGGAAACATGAACACTGAAGCTTTCTTT. Its translation: CASSGQQGNMNTEAFF.